The next 26 T cell receptor beta chains were all read from a single sample in a study of blood T cell repertoires in COVID-19. Only in-frame clones appear in the TCRdb table, and some are missing; sequencing was by immunoSEQ multiplex PCR. The data contain 70,000 to 95,000 clones, about four fifths of them seen just once; the ten biggest clones take up 12%. Sequencing was carried out using peripheral blood. These receptors originate from a woman between 35 and 50 years old with active or convalescent COVID-19.

This clone has a handful of counts. The rearrangement joins TRBV7-2 to TRBJ2-7, with D perhaps TRBD1 (6 bases). The CDR3 runs to 15 residues. Germline CDR1 and CDR2: SGHTA and FQGNSA. V lost 3 bases and J lost 0, with 12 bases in between. The CDR3 DNA is TGTGCCAGCAGCTTGGGCAGGGGTCTCTCCTACGAGCAGTACTTC. Amino acid sequence: CASSLGRGLSYEQYF.

V usage is TRBV29-1 and J usage is TRBJ1-2, with 7 bases aligning to TRBD1. This CDR3 is 13 amino acids long. Germline-derived CDR1 and CDR2 are SQVTM and ANQGSEA. V was clipped by 5 bases and J by 5 bases; unmatched bases: 8. The CDR3 DNA sequence: TGCAGCGTTCTCCTACAGGGGAGGTATGGCTACACCTTC. Its protein product is CSVLLQGRYGYTF.

V gene TRBV6-2 or TRBV6-3 combines with J gene TRBJ2-1; TRBD2 matches at 10 bases. CDR1 and CDR2 from the germline V gene are MNHEY and SVGEGT. The length of the CDR3 is 16 residues. Trimming at V came to 5 bases and at J to 7 bases, leaving 11 bases not matched to a gene. CDR3 nucleotide sequence: TGTGCCAGCAGTCCCGCCTGGGCTAGCGGGAGAAATGAGCAGTTCTTC. Amino acid sequence: CASSPAWASGRNEQFF.

V usage is TRBV29-1 and J usage is TRBJ2-7; 7 nucleotides match TRBD1. The J segment lost 0 bases and the V segment lost 0 bases, leaving 2 bases of the junction unmatched. The CDR3 has 14 amino acids. Germline V CDR1 and CDR2: SQVTM, ANQGSEA. The CDR3 spells CSVEEQGPSYEQYF. In nucleotides, the CDR3 is TGCAGCGTTGAAGAACAGGGGCCCTCCTACGAGCAGTACTTC.

The rearrangement uses TRBV28 and TRBJ2-1; D might be TRBD1 (6 bases). Trimming left V 2 bases short and J 5 bases short, with 16 bases between. This CDR3 is built from 16 residues. CDR1 MDHEN and CDR2 SYDVKM come from the germline V gene. The CDR3 reads CASSLMGAWDNNEQFF. DNA of the CDR3: TGTGCCAGCAGTTTAATGGGGGCGTGGGATAACAATGAGCAGTTCTTC.

This clone appeared once. The rearrangement joins TRBV3-1 (or the pseudogene TRBV3-2) to TRBJ1-4; D unclear. Germline V CDR1 and CDR2: LGHDT, YNNKEL (reference sequence). Between the trimmed V and J ends, which lost 3 bases and 4 bases, there was a span of 9 bases. The CDR3 loop spans 14 amino acids. In DNA, the CDR3 is TGTGCCAGCAGCCATGGTCAGTATAATGAAAAACTGTTTTTT. It specifies CASSHGQYNEKLFF.

This sequence joins TRBV6-5 and TRBJ1-6; D not certain. Trimming shortened V by 0 bases and J by 7 bases, and 10 bases separated the two germline ends. CDR3 size: 15 residues. In germline, CDR1 is MNHEY, CDR2 SVGAGI. The CDR3 protein is CASSYSSNVNSPLHF. The CDR3 coding sequence is TGTGCCAGCAGTTACTCGAGTAACGTGAATTCACCCCTCCACTTT.

The chain combines TRBV5-1 with TRBJ1-1, with 7 bases aligning to TRBD1. The ends lost 5 bases at V and 1 base at J; junction bases unmatched: 8. The CDR3 length is 15 residues. The germline V gene has CDR1 SGHRS and CDR2 YFSETQ. The CDR3 here is CASRIGGQPNTEAFF. CDR3 sequence (DNA): TGCGCCAGCAGGATTGGGGGACAGCCGAACACTGAAGCTTTCTTT.

This clone has just a few counts. The chain has TRBV19 and TRBJ2-2; possibly TRBD1 for D (5 bases). The germline gives CDR1 LNHDA, CDR2 SQIVND (reference sequence). V was cut by 7 bases and J by 0 bases, with 15 bases left in between. CDR3 length: 16 amino acids. CDR3 DNA: TGTGCCAGTACAAACAGCCCCAGGGCGAACACCGGGGAGCTGTTTTTT. Its protein product is CASTNSPRANTGELFF.

This clone was seen once. The CDR3 reads CASRERASGSTDTQYF. CDR3 coding DNA: TGTGCCAGTAGGGAACGTGCTAGCGGAAGCACAGATACGCAGTATTTT. V gene TRBV19 combines with J gene TRBJ2-3, with TRBD2 matching over 7 bases. The trim removed 6 bases at V and 0 bases at J, leaving 9 bases unmatched. The CDR3 consists of 16 residues. In germline, CDR1 is LNHDA, CDR2 SQIVND (reference sequence).

The chain links TRBV9 to TRBJ2-1; 8 bases fit TRBD2. Germline V gene lookup returns CDR1 SGDLS and CDR2 YYNGEE. V lost 2 bases and J lost 7; bases outside the gene matches: 11. CDR3 length: 16 amino acids. The CDR3 loop reads CASSVGAGVPANEQFF. The CDR3 nucleotides are TGTGCCAGCAGCGTGGGAGCGGGAGTACCGGCGAATGAGCAGTTCTTC.

The V call is TRBV6-1, the J call TRBJ1-5, with 8 bases that match TRBD1. This CDR3 spans 19 amino acids. CDR1 is MNHNS and CDR2 is SASEGT in the germline V gene. Trimming at V came to 1 base and at J to 6 bases, leaving 17 bases not matched to a gene. The CDR3 sequence: CASSEGGQVYVRVVQPQHF. CDR3 sequence (DNA): TGTGCCAGCAGTGAAGGGGGACAGGTCTACGTACGGGTGGTTCAGCCCCAGCATTTT.

The CDR3 here is CASSRGNQPQHF. Written as DNA, the CDR3 is TGTGCCAGCTCGCGAGGTAATCAGCCCCAGCATTTT. The chain employs TRBV6-7 and TRBJ1-5; D gene uncertain. TRBV6-7 is flagged as an ORF with uncertain function. The CDR3 loop spans 12 amino acids. V was cut by 8 bases and J by 4 bases, with 9 bases left in between.

The V gene is TRBV28, the J gene TRBJ2-5; the D gene is possibly TRBD2 (6 bases). With 5 bases removed from V and 1 base from J, the gap between germline ends came to 17 bases. Germline loops: CDR1 MDHEN, CDR2 SYDVKM. The CDR3 runs 16 residues. The CDR3 DNA sequence: TGTGCCAGCAGTCCCTCCCTCGGGGGACCCCAAGAGACCCAGTACTTC. It specifies CASSPSLGGPQETQYF. Looking up the rest from reference TRBV28 and TRBJ2-5 gives the full variable domain: DVKVTQSSRYLVKRTGEKVFLECVQDMDHENMFWYRQDPGLGLRLIYFSYDVKMKEKGDIPEGYSVSREKKERFSLILESASTNQTSMYLCASSPSLGGPQETQYFGPGTRLLVL.

The J gene is TRBJ2-5, the V gene TRBV9, with a tentative D call TRBD1 (6 bases). Looked up from germline, CDR1 is SGDLS and CDR2 is YYNGEE. The CDR3 is 15 amino acids. Deletions cut 0 bases from V and 5 bases from J, with 14 bases between. CDR3 residues: CASSVVGQGPETQYF. As DNA, the CDR3 is TGTGCCAGCAGCGTAGTGGGACAAGGTCCCGAGACCCAGTACTTC. Full variable domain (outside the CDR3, taken from reference TRBV9 and TRBJ2-5): DSGVTQTPKHLITATGQRVTLRCSPRSGDLSVYWYQQSLDQGLQFLIQYYNGEERAKGNILERFSAQQFPDLHSELNLSSLELGDSALYFCASSVVGQGPETQYFGPGTRLLVL.

The V call is TRBV4-1, the J call TRBJ1-5; D is unclear. Germline V gene sequence: CDR1 MGHRA, CDR2 YSYEKL. Trimming took off 6 bases at V and 2 bases at J, with 5 bases between the two ends. The CDR3 is 12 amino acids. The CDR3 DNA follows: TGCGCCAGCAGTGAGGGCAATCAGCCCCAGCATTTT. Translating gives CASSEGNQPQHF.

The genes are TRBV28 and TRBJ2-3; D is unresolved. With 5 bases removed from V and 1 base from J, the gap between germline ends came to 4 bases. The germline gives CDR1 MDHEN, CDR2 SYDVKM. The CDR3 has 12 residues. In DNA, the CDR3 is TGTGCCAGCAGTCCCGGCACAGATACGCAGTATTTT. This gives the protein CASSPGTDTQYF.

The chain uses TRBV2 and TRBJ1-5, with TRBD1 as a possible D gene (5 bases). The V end was cut by 5 bases, the J end by 3 bases, with 14 bases between. Per the germline V gene, CDR1 is SNHLY and CDR2 is FYNNEI. The CDR3 extends over 15 amino acids. The CDR3 sequence: CASSPSGTFNQPQHF. CDR3 sequence (DNA): TGTGCCAGCAGTCCCAGCGGGACCTTCAATCAGCCCCAGCATTTT.

The chain carries TRBV3-1 (or the pseudogene TRBV3-2) and TRBJ2-7; 10 nucleotides align to TRBD2. Looked up from germline, CDR1 is LGHDT and CDR2 is YNNKEL (reference sequence). The J segment lost 1 base and the V segment lost 1 base, leaving 4 bases of the junction unmatched. The CDR3 consists of 16 residues. The CDR3 DNA sequence: TGTGCCAGCAGCCAAGGGGCTAGCGGGAGTTCCTACGAGCAGTACTTC. Protein: CASSQGASGSSYEQYF.

CDR3 residues: CASSLRGGAQPQHF. CDR3 nucleotides: TGTGCCAGCAGCTTACGGGGCGGGGCTCAGCCCCAGCATTTT. The chain combines TRBV7-3 with TRBJ1-5; a weak D match, TRBD1 (5 bases). The CDR3 spans 14 residues. Germline V gene lookup returns CDR1 SGHTA and CDR2 FQGTGA. Trimming took off 2 bases at V and 6 bases at J, with 11 bases between the two ends.

This clone turned up a few times. One junction end disagrees with the germline gene, perhaps due to a read error. The chain combines TRBV7-7 with TRBJ2-1, with 7 bases fitting TRBD2. The CDR3 runs 15 residues. Per germline, CDR1 SSHAT and CDR2 FNYEAQ (reference sequence). The CDR3 here is CASSLSGGDYNEQFF. The CDR3 coding sequence is TGTGCTAGCAGCTTATCGGGGGGTGACTACAATGAGCAGTTCTTC.

The rearrangement joins TRBV9 to TRBJ2-3, with 9 bases identical to TRBD2. The CDR3 has 15 residues. After removal of 2 bases from V and 4 bases from J, the junction contained 5 bases not matched to a gene. Germline CDR1 SGDLS, CDR2 YYNGEE. CDR3 nucleotides: TGTGCCAGCAGCGTTAGCGGGAGAGGTGCAGATACGCAGTATTTT. Protein product: CASSVSGRGADTQYF.

V usage is TRBV18 and J usage is TRBJ2-3, with 7 bases matching TRBD1. The germline CDR1 and CDR2 sequences are KGHSH and LQKENI. Trimming at V came to 2 bases and at J to 2 bases, leaving 10 bases not matched to a gene. The CDR3 spans 17 residues. Here the CDR3 DNA reads TGTGCCAGCTCACCAACCACAGGGGCCTCCCACACAGATACGCAGTATTTT. Translated: CASSPTTGASHTDTQYF.

V is TRBV5-1 and J is TRBJ2-4; TRBD1 matches 10 bases. The V and J ends lost 0 bases and 8 bases, in that order; junction bases with no gene match: 8. This CDR3 is built from 16 residues. The germline V gene has CDR1 SGHRS and CDR2 YFSETQ. For the CDR3, the DNA is TGCGCCAGCAGCTTGGCCGGGACAGGGGCTTGGGACATTCAGTACTTC. Its translation: CASSLAGTGAWDIQYF.

This rearrangement joins TRBV28 to TRBJ1-1, with 10 positions matching TRBD1. Per the germline V gene, CDR1 is MDHEN and CDR2 is SYDVKM. The CDR3 runs 15 residues. Trimming took 6 bases from V and 5 from J; bases not matched to a gene: 9. CDR3 in DNA: TGTGCCAGCAGCCAAAGGACAGGGGGTAGAACTGAAGCTTTCTTT. This gives the protein CASSQRTGGRTEAFF.

This rearrangement joins TRBV9 to TRBJ2-2, with no clear D. This CDR3 contains 14 residues. The germline V gene encodes CDR1 SGDLS and CDR2 YYNGEE. V shed 0 bases and J shed 4 bases, with 7 bases lying between them. CDR3 in DNA: TGTGCCAGCAGCGTAGGGCAGGCCACCGGGGAGCTGTTTTTT. Its translation: CASSVGQATGELFF. Full variable domain (outside the CDR3, taken from reference TRBV9 and TRBJ2-2): DSGVTQTPKHLITATGQRVTLRCSPRSGDLSVYWYQQSLDQGLQFLIQYYNGEERAKGNILERFSAQQFPDLHSELNLSSLELGDSALYFCASSVGQATGELFFGEGSRLTVL.